This is a list of T cell receptor beta chains from one sample in a study of blood T cell repertoires in COVID-19. The repertoire was sequenced with immunoSEQ multiplex PCR; TCRdb's copy has only in-frame clones and lacks some. The sample lists some 220,000 clones, over 75% occurring once. Specimen: peripheral blood. The receptors were sampled from a woman in her sixties or seventies with COVID-19, enrolled during active disease. Each CDR3 is given with its conserved first and last residue. The order of the fields is V gene, clone size, J gene, D gene, CDR3 DNA, CDR3 protein. D genes are given only for firm matches. Clone size is stated in some rows and not others, as once, few, many or a class when expanded.

>TRBV6-5|NA|TRBJ1-2|NA
TGTGCCAGCAGTTACTCTCCGGAGCCCGCCCGGGGCTACACCTTC
CASSYSPEPARGYTF
>TRBV10-3|NA|TRBJ2-6|NA
TGTGCCATCAGTGAGTCCGGCGGCAGGGGGGACCCTGGGGCCAACGTCCTGACTTTC
CAISESGGRGDPGANVLTF
>TRBV5-1|NA|TRBJ2-3|TRBD1
TGCGCCAGCAGCTTGACCTTACAGGGGTCCCGGGTCAATGGGGCAGATACGCAGTATTTT
CASSLTLQGSRVNGADTQYF
>TRBV4-3|NA|TRBJ2-2|NA
TGCGCCAGCAGCCCCCCGGGAGTTCGCGCCGGGGAGCTGTTTTTT
CASSPPGVRAGELFF
>TRBV29-1|NA|TRBJ1-1|TRBD1
TGCAGCGTCGCAAGACCTCTGACAGGGGTGAACACTGAAGCTTTCTTT
CSVARPLTGVNTEAFF
>TRBV19|NA|TRBJ2-7|NA
TGTGCCAGTTCCGGGACACCGACCTACGAGCAGTACTTC
CASSGTPTYEQYF
>TRBV27|NA|TRBJ1-1|NA
TGTGCCAGCAGTGCCCCAATATCCCGGGGGAACACTGAAGCTTTCTTT
CASSAPISRGNTEAFF
>TRBV5-5|NA|TRBJ2-7|TRBD2
TGTGCCAGCAGCTTGACTAGCGGGACCTACGAGCAGTACTTC
CASSLTSGTYEQYF
>TRBV7-9|NA|TRBJ2-3|TRBD2
TGTGCCAGCAGCTTTAAGCTAGCGGGGGCCCCCACAGATACGCAGTATTTT
CASSFKLAGAPTDTQYF
>TRBV5-6|NA|TRBJ1-2|NA
TGTGCCAGCAGCTTGGACCCGGGTTATGGCTACACCTTC
CASSLDPGYGYTF
>TRBV9|once|TRBJ1-1|NA
TGTGCCAGCAGCGTAGATTTCCGAGCTGAAGCTTTCTTT
CASSVDFRAEAFF
>TRBV7-2|few|TRBJ1-5|TRBD1
TGTGCCAGCAGCTTATGGGACAGTTCCTTTGGCAATCAGCCCCAGCATTTT
CASSLWDSSFGNQPQHF
>TRBV11-1|NA|TRBJ1-2|NA
TGTGCCAGCAGCCTAACTGACAGGAGCTATGGCTACACCTTC
CASSLTDRSYGYTF
>TRBV9|NA|TRBJ2-3|TRBD2
TGTGCCAGCAGCGTAGGGAATAGCGGGAGAAGCACAGATACGCAGTATTTT
CASSVGNSGRSTDTQYF
>TRBV5-5|NA|TRBJ2-7|NA
TGTGCCAGCAGCTCGCGATCCGGGACATACTCCTACGAGCAGTACTTC
CASSSRSGTYSYEQYF
>TRBV11-2|NA|TRBJ2-2|NA
TGTGCCAGCAGGGGAACACAGGGCCCGCTCGAGTATACCGGGGAGCTGTTTTTT
CASRGTQGPLEYTGELFF
>TRBV7-3|NA|TRBJ1-1|NA
TGTGCCAGCAGCTTACGGGGGGGCACTGAAGCTTTCTTT
CASSLRGGTEAFF
>TRBV4-2|NA|TRBJ2-7|NA
TGTGCCAGCAGCCAAGTGTCCGGGGTCTTCTCCTACGAGCAGTACTTC
CASSQVSGVFSYEQYF
>TRBV21-1|NA|TRBJ1-2|NA
TGTGCCAGCAGCAAAGTTAGGGTGCGGGGCTATGGCTACACCTTC
CASSKVRVRGYGYTF
>TRBV6-5|NA|TRBJ2-5|TRBD2
TGTGCCAGCAGCAAAGCGGGAGAAGAGGCCCAGTACTTC
CASSKAGEEAQYF
>TRBV27|once|TRBJ1-2|TRBD1
TGTGCCAGCAGTTACAGGGGGCGCCCCCAGGATGGCTACACCTTC
CASSYRGRPQDGYTF
>TRBV27|NA|TRBJ2-7|NA
TGTGCCAGCAGTTTACTCGGCGGGGAGGCCTACGAGCAGTACTTC
CASSLLGGEAYEQYF
>TRBV5-4|NA|TRBJ1-2|TRBD1
TGTGCCAGCAGTCCAGAGGGGGCGAACTATGGCTACACCTTC
CASSPEGANYGYTF